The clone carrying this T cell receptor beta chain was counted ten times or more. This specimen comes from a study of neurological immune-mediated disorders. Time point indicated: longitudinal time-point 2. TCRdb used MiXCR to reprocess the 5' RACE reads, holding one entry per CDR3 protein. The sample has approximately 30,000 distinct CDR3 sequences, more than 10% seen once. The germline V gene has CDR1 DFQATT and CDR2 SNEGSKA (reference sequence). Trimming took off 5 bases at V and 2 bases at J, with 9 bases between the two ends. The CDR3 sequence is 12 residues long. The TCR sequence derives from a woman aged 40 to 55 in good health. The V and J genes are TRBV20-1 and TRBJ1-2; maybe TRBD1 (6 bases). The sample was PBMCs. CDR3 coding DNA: TGCAGTGCTTACAGGGTCAACTATGGCTACACCTTC. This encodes CSAYRVNYGYTF.